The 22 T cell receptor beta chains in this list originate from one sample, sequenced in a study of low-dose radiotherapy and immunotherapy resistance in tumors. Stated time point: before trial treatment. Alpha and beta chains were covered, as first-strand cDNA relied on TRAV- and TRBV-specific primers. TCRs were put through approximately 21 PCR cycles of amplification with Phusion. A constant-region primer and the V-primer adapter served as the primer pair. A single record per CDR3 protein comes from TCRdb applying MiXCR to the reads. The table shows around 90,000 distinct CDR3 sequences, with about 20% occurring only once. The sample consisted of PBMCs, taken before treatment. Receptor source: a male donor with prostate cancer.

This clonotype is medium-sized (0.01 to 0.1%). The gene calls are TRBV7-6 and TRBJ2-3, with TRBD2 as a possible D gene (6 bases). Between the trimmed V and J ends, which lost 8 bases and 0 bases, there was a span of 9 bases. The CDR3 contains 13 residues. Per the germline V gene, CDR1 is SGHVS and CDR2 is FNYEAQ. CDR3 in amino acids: CASEEGSTDTQYF. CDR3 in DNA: TGTGCCAGCGAGGAGGGTAGCACAGATACGCAGTATTTT.

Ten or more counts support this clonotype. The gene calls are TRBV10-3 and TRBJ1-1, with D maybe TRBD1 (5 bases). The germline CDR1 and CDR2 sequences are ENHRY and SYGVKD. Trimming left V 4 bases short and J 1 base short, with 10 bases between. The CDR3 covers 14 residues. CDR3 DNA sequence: TGTGCCATCAGTGGACGGGGACCGAACACTGAAGCTTTCTTT. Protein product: CAISGRGPNTEAFF.

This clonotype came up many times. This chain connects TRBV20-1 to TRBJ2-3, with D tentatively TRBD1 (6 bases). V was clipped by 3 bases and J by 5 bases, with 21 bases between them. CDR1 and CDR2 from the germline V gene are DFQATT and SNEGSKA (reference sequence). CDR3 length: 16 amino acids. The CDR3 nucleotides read TGCAGTGCTAGTTCGTTTGGGGGCAGGGTCGGAGATACGCAGTATTTT. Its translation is CSASSFGGRVGDTQYF.

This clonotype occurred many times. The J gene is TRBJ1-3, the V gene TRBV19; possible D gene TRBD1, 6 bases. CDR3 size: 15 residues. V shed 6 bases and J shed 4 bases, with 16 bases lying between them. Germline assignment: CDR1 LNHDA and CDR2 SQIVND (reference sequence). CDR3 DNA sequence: TGTGCCAGTAGCCCAGTGGGGGGCTCCGGAAACACCATATATTTT. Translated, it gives CASSPVGGSGNTIYF.

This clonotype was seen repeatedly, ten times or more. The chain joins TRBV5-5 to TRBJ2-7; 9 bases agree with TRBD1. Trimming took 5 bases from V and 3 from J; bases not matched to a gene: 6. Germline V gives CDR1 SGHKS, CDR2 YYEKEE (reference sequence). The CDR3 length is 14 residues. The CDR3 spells CASRFGTGRYEQYF. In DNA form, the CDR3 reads TGTGCCAGCAGGTTCGGGACAGGGCGCTACGAGCAGTACTTC.

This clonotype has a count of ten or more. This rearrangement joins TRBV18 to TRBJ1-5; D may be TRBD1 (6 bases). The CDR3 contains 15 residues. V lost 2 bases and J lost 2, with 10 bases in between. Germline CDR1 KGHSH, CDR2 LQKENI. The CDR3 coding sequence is TGTGCCAGCTCACCAACAGGGAATGGCAATCAGCCCCAGCATTTT. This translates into CASSPTGNGNQPQHF.

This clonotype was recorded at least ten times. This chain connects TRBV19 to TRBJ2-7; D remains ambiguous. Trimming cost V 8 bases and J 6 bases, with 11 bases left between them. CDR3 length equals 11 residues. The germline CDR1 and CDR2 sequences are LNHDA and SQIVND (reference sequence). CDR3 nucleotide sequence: TGTGCCAGTGCCCCGCGGTGCGAGCAGTACTTC. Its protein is CASAPRCEQYF. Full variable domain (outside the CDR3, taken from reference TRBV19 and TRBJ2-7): DGGITQSPKYLFRKEGQNVTLSCEQNLNHDAMYWYRQDPGQGLRLIYYSQIVNDFQKGDIAEGYSVSREKKESFPLTVTSAQKNPTAFYLCASAPRCEQYFGPGTRLTVT.

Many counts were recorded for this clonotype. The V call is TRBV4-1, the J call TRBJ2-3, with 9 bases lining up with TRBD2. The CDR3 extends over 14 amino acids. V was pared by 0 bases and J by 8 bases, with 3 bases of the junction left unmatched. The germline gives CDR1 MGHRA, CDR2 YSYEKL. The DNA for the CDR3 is TGCGCCAGCAGCCAAGAACTAGCGGGCCCTACGCAGTATTTT. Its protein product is CASSQELAGPTQYF.

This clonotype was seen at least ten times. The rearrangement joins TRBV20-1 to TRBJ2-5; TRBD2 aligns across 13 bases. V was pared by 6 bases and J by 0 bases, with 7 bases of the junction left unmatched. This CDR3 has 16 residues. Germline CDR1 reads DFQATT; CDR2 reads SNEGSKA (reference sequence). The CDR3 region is CSASRGLAGDQETQYF. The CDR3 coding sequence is TGCAGTGCCTCGCGAGGACTAGCGGGGGACCAAGAGACCCAGTACTTC.

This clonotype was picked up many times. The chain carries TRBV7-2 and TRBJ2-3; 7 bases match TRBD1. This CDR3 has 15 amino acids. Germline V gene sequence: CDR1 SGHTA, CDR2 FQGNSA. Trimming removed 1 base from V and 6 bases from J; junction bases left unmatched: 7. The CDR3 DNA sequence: TGTGCCAGCAGCTTAGTGAGGGGGCCACGGGATACGCAGTATTTT. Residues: CASSLVRGPRDTQYF.

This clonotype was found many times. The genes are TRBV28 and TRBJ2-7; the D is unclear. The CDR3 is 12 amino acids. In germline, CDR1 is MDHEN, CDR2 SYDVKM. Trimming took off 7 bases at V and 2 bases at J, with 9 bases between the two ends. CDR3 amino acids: CASTTTTYEQYF. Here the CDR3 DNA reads TGTGCCAGCACCACAACAACCTACGAGCAGTACTTC.

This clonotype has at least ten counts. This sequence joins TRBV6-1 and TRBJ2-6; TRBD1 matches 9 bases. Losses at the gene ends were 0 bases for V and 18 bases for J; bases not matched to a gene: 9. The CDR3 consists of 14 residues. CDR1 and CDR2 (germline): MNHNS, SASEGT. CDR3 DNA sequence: TGTGCCAGCAGTGAAGCCCCGGGACAGGGCGGGGCGACTTTC. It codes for CASSEAPGQGGATF.

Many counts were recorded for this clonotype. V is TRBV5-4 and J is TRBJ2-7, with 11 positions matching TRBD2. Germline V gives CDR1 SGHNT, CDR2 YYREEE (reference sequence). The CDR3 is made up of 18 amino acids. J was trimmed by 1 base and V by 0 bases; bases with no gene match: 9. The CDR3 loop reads CASSLGPSGRIRSYEQYF. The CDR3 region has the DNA TGTGCCAGCAGCTTGGGTCCTAGCGGGAGGATCCGGTCCTACGAGCAGTACTTC.

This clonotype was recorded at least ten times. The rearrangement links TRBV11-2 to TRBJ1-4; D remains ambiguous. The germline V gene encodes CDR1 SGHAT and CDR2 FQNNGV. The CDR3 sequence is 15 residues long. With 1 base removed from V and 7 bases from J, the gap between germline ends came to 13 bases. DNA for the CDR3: TGTGCCAGCAGCTTAGGGGCTGATGTAGGTGAAAAACTGTTTTTT. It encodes CASSLGADVGEKLFF. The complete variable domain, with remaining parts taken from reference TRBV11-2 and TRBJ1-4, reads EAGVAQSPRYKIIEKRQSVAFWCNPISGHATLYWYQQILGQGPKLLIQFQNNGVVDDSQLPKDRFSAERLKGVDSTLKIQPAKLEDSAVYLCASSLGADVGEKLFFGSGTQLSVL.

CDR3 sequence reads: CASSQILRTGGSTGELFF. DNA for the CDR3: TGCGCCAGCAGCCAAATACTCCGGACAGGGGGAAGCACCGGGGAGCTGTTTTTT. The chain is built from TRBV4-1 and TRBJ2-2; 10 bases are shared with TRBD1. This CDR3 is 18 amino acids long. From germline, CDR1 is MGHRA and CDR2 YSYEKL. The junction had 10 bases not matched to a gene; V was cut back by 2 bases and J by 4 bases.

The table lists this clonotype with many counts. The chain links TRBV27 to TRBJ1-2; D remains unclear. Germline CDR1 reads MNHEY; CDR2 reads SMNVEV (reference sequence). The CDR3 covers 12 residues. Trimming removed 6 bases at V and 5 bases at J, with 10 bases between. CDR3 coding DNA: TGTGCCAGCAGGTTGCCGGGGTATGGCTACACCTTC. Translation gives CASRLPGYGYTF.

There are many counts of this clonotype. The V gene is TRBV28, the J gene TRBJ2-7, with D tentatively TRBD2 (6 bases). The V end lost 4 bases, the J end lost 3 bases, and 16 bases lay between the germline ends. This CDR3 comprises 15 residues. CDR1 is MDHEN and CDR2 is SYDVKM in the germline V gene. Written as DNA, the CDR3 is TGTGCCAGCAGTTCCATACTAGCTCCAGGCTACGAGCAGTACTTC. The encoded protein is CASSSILAPGYEQYF.

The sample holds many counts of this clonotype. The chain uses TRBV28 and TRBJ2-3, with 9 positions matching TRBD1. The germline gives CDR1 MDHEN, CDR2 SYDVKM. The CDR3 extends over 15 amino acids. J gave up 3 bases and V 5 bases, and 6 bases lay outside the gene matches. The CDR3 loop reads CASSQGTGITDTQYF. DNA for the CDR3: TGTGCCAGCAGTCAAGGGACAGGGATTACAGATACGCAGTATTTT.

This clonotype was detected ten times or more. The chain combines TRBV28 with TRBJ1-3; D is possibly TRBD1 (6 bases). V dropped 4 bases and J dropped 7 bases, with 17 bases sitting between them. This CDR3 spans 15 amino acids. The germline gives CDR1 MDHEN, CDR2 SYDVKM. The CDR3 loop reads CASSWGGQSTNTIYF. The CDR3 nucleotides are TGTGCCAGCAGTTGGGGGGGGCAGTCTACTAACACCATATATTTT. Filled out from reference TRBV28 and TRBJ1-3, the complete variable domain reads DVKVTQSSRYLVKRTGEKVFLECVQDMDHENMFWYRQDPGLGLRLIYFSYDVKMKEKGDIPEGYSVSREKKERFSLILESASTNQTSMYLCASSWGGQSTNTIYFGEGSWLTVV.

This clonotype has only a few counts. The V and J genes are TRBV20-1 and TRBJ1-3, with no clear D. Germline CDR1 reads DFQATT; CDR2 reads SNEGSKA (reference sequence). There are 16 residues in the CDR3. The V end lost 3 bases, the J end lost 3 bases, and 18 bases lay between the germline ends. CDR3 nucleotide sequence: TGCAGTGCTAGGCACCCCCTCGGAGCTAGTGGAAACACCATATATTTT. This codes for CSARHPLGASGNTIYF.

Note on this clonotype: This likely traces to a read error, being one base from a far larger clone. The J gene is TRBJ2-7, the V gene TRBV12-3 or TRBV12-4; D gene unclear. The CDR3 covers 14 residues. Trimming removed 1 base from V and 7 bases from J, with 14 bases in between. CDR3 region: CASSLGSYYNEQYF. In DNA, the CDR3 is TGTGCCAGCAGTTTAGGGAGTTACTACAATGAGCAGTACTTC.

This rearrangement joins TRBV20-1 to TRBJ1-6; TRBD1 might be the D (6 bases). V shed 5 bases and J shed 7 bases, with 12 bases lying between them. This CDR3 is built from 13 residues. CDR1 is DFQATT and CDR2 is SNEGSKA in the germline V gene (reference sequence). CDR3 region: CSARGQQNSPLHF. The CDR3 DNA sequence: TGCAGTGCTCGAGGACAGCAGAATTCACCCCTCCACTTT.